The rows below give T cell receptor beta chains drawn from one sample of a study of cytomegalovirus exposure and HLA in healthy donors. Assay: immunoSEQ multiplex PCR; the TCRdb copy retains only in-frame clones and omits some. Of roughly 230,000 clones in the sample, about nine tenths were seen once. The sequenced sample consisted of PBMCs. All receptors come from a girl aged 2 to 10 in good health and CMV-seronegative. CDR3s include the opening cysteine and the closing phenylalanine or tryptophan. The D gene is left open where the match is weak. Only some rows state a clone size, as once, few, many or a class for expanded clones.

v_gene	abundance	d_gene	j_gene	CDR3nt	CDR3aa
TRBV10-2	NA	TRBD1	TRBJ1-5	TGCGCCAGCAGTTACTCGGGACAGGGTATCAATCAGCCCCAGCATTTT	CASSYSGQGINQPQHF
TRBV5-1	NA	NA	TRBJ1-2	TGCGCCAGCAGCCCGTCCCGAGGGGGTGCAGGCTACACCTTC	CASSPSRGGAGYTF
TRBV6-4	NA	NA	TRBJ1-5	TGTGCCAGCAGTGAAGAACAGGGTCAGCCCCAGCATTTT	CASSEEQGQPQHF
TRBV15	NA	NA	TRBJ1-5	TGTGCCACCAGCAGAGACAGGGAGGGGAATCAGCCCCAGCATTTT	CATSRDREGNQPQHF
TRBV2	NA	TRBD2	TRBJ2-2	TGTGCCAGCAGTGAGGGGTTGGGAGGGTACGGCGGGGAGCTGTTTTTT	CASSEGLGGYGGELFF
TRBV6-1	NA	NA	TRBJ1-5	TGTGCCAGCAGGGAAAAACAGTGGAGCAATCAGCCCCAGCATTTT	CASREKQWSNQPQHF
TRBV9	NA	NA	TRBJ2-2	TGTGCCAGCAGCGTAGAGGGGATAGGAAACACCGGGGAGCTGTTTTTT	CASSVEGIGNTGELFF
TRBV29-1	NA	TRBD1	TRBJ1-2	TGCAGCACGCTAGGCACAACAGGGGAAAGCTATGGCTACACCTTC	CSTLGTTGESYGYTF
TRBV9	NA	TRBD2	TRBJ2-3	TGTGCCAGCAGCGTAGAGCCTAGCGGGAGATTGTCAGATACGCAGTATTTT	CASSVEPSGRLSDTQYF
TRBV5-6	once	TRBD1	TRBJ1-4	TGTGCCAGCAGTACCGGGACAGGGGGAAAACTGTTTTTT	CASSTGTGGKLFF
TRBV7-9	NA	NA	TRBJ2-3	TGTGCCAGCAGCTACCGCGATGGGGACTTTCAGTATTTT	CASSYRDGDFQYF
TRBV5-1	NA	TRBD1	TRBJ2-7	TGCGCCAGCAGCTCCTCCTGGGGACAGGGCTACGAGCAGTACTTC	CASSSSWGQGYEQYF
TRBV6-1	NA	NA	TRBJ1-1	TGTGCCAGCAGTGAATACCGGTTCTCCTTT	CASSEYRFSF
TRBV4-1	NA	NA	TRBJ2-7	TGCGCCAGCAGCCAAGGTTCAGGTTACGAGCAGTACTTC	CASSQGSGYEQYF
TRBV2	NA	TRBD2	TRBJ2-3	TGTGCCAGCAGGCTCGTGGGGACTAGCGGGGGGCCAGGATCAGATACGCAGTATTTT	CASRLVGTSGGPGSDTQYF
TRBV5-1	NA	TRBD2	TRBJ2-1	TGCGCCAGCAGTCCGAGGACTAGCGTCAATGAGCAGTTCTTC	CASSPRTSVNEQFF
TRBV9	NA	TRBD2	TRBJ2-5	TGTGCCAGCAGCGTACTGGCGGGGGGGGTGACCCAGTACTTC	CASSVLAGGVTQYF
TRBV2	NA	TRBD2	TRBJ2-1	TGTGCCAGCAGCACTAGCGGGAGGGTCCGTGAGCAGTTCTTC	CASSTSGRVREQFF
TRBV7-9	NA	NA	TRBJ1-2	TGTGCCAGCAGCTTTAATAGGGGTGGCTACACCTTC	CASSFNRGGYTF
TRBV18	NA	TRBD1	TRBJ1-2	TGTGCCAGCTCACCAAAGGGACAGGACAGTTTAAACTATGGCTACACCTTC	CASSPKGQDSLNYGYTF
TRBV5-6	NA	NA	TRBJ1-5	TGTGCCAGCAGCCCGAATGAGGGTTGGAGCAATCAGCCCCAGCATTTT	CASSPNEGWSNQPQHF
TRBV10-1	NA	NA	TRBJ2-3	TGCGCCACTTCACTTCGCGGGGGCACAGATACGCAGTATTTT	CATSLRGGTDTQYF
TRBV6-1	NA	NA	TRBJ2-3	TGTGCCAGCAGTGAAGTGGCCAAAGCGGGTCTCACAGATACGCAGTATTTT	CASSEVAKAGLTDTQYF
TRBV9	NA	TRBD2	TRBJ2-1	TGTGCCAGCAGTGACCGGGTAGCGGGACTAAATGAGCAGTTCTTC	CASSDRVAGLNEQFF
TRBV10-3	NA	TRBD1	TRBJ2-7	TGTGCCATCAGTGAGTCCTCGGGGACAGCGGCCTGGGAGCAGTACTTC	CAISESSGTAAWEQYF
TRBV19	NA	TRBD1	TRBJ1-5	TGTGCCAGTAGCCCGACAGGGCCCGGGGGTATGGCCCAGCATTTT	CASSPTGPGGMAQHF
TRBV2	NA	NA	TRBJ1-5	TGTGCCAGCAGGGGAGATAGCAATCAGCCCCAGCATTTT	CASRGDSNQPQHF
TRBV13	NA	NA	TRBJ2-5	TGTGCCAGCAGCTTATCAGGGGCAGAGACCCAGTACTTC	CASSLSGAETQYF
TRBV4-1	NA	NA	TRBJ2-1	TGCGCCAGCAGCCAAGTTTCTAGCGAGATCTACAATGAGCAGTTCTTC	CASSQVSSEIYNEQFF
TRBV4-2	NA	TRBD1	TRBJ1-5	TGTGCCAGCAGCCAATCCTACGGGGACAGAGATCAGCCCCAGCATTTT	CASSQSYGDRDQPQHF
TRBV18	NA	NA	TRBJ1-5	TGTGCCAGCTCACCACTGGGGCCCCCGGGCAATCAGCCCCAGCATTTT	CASSPLGPPGNQPQHF
TRBV6-1	NA	NA	TRBJ2-5	TGTGCCAGCAGTGAAAACCCTGCCCCTGGTCTGCGGGAGACCCAGTACTTC	CASSENPAPGLRETQYF
TRBV5-4	NA	TRBD2	TRBJ2-1	TGTGCCAGCAGCTTGGACCTAGCGGGATCTCCTTACAATGAGCAGTTCTTC	CASSLDLAGSPYNEQFF
TRBV28	NA	TRBD1	TRBJ2-7	TGTGCCAGCAGTGTAGACAGGGTCTGGGAGCAGTACTTC	CASSVDRVWEQYF
TRBV5-1	NA	TRBD2	TRBJ2-1	TGCGCCAGCAGCCCGAGCGGACTAGCGAGCCTCAATGAGCAGTTCTTC	CASSPSGLASLNEQFF
TRBV2	NA	TRBD1	TRBJ1-1	TGTGCCAGCAGTCCCAGGACAGGGGGCTCCTTCTTT	CASSPRTGGSFF
TRBV19	NA	NA	TRBJ2-7	TGTGCCAGTAGTCCCAGTCCCCGCGAGCAGTACTTC	CASSPSPREQYF